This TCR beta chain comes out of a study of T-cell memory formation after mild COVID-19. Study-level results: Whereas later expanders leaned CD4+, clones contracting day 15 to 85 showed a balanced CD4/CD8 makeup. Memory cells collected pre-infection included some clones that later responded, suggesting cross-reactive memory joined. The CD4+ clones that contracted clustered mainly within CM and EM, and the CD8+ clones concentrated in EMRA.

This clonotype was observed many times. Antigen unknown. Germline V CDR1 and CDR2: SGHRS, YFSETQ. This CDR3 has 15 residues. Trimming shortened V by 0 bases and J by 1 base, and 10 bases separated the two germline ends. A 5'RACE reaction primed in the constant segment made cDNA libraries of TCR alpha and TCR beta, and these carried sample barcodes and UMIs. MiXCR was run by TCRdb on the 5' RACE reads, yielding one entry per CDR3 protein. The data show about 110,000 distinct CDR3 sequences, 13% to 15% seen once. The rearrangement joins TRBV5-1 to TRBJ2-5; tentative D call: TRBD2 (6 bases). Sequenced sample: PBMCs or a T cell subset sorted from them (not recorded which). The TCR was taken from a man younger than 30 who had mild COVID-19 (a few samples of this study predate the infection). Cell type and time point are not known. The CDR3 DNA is TGCGCCAGCAGCTTGGATGGGGGGACCCAAGAGACCCAGTACTTC. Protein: CASSLDGGTQETQYF.